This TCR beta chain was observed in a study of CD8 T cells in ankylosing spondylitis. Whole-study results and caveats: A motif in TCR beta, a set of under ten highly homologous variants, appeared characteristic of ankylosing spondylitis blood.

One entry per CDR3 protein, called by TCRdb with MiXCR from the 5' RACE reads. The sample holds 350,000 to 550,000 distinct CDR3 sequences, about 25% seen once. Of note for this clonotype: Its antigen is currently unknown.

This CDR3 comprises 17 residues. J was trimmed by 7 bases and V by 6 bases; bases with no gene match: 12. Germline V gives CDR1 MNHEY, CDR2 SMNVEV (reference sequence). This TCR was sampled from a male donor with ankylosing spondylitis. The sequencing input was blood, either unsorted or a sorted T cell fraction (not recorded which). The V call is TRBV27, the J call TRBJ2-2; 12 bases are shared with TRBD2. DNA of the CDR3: TGTGCCAGCAGCCATTCCTCGACTAGCGGGAGTTTCGGGGAGCTGTTTTTT. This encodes CASSHSSTSGSFGELFF.